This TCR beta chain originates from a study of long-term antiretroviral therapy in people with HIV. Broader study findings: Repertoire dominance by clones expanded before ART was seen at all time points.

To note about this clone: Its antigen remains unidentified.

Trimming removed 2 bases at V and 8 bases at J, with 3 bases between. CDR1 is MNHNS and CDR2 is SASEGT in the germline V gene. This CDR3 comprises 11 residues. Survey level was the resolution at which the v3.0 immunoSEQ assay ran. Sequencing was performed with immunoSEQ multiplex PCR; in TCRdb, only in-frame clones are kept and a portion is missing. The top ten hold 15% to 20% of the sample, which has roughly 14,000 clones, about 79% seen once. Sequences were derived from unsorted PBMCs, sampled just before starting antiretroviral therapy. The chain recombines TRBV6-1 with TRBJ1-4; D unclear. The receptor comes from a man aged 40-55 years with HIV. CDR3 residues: CASSELEKLFF. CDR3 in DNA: TGTGCCAGCAGTGAATTAGAAAAACTGTTTTTT.